Listed below are T cell receptor beta chains from one sample, sequenced in a study of T-cell memory formation after mild COVID-19. TCRdb re-called the 5' RACE reads through MiXCR, storing one row per CDR3 protein. This sample has 200,000 to 250,000 distinct CDR3 sequences; roughly 15% occur once, and the top ten carry 3.5% to 4%. The sequencing sample was made of PBMCs or a T cell subset sorted from them (not recorded which). Every receptor here comes from a man in his late teens or twenties who had mild COVID-19 (a few samples of this study predate the infection). Cell type and time point are not known. Each CDR3 is given with its conserved first and last residue. The order of the fields is V gene, J gene, CDR3 protein.

v_gene: TRBV11-2
j_gene: TRBJ2-1
CDR3aa: CASSFLDRSGIRHEQFF

v_gene: TRBV15
j_gene: TRBJ2-7
CDR3aa: CATSRDIQGGHEQYF

v_gene: TRBV18
j_gene: TRBJ2-5
CDR3aa: CASSPRQVQETQYF

v_gene: TRBV4-1
j_gene: TRBJ2-1
CDR3aa: CASSQVVAGASYNEQFF

v_gene: TRBV5-1
j_gene: TRBJ2-1
CDR3aa: CASSRDSIGEQFF

v_gene: TRBV7-9
j_gene: TRBJ1-2
CDR3aa: CASSLRFEGTGLNYGYTF

v_gene: TRBV7-2
j_gene: TRBJ1-2
CDR3aa: CASSFRQAYGYTF

v_gene: TRBV2
j_gene: TRBJ2-4
CDR3aa: CASLGAEAKNIQYF

v_gene: TRBV5-6
j_gene: TRBJ2-7
CDR3aa: CASSAESEQYF

v_gene: TRBV7-3
j_gene: TRBJ2-1
CDR3aa: CASSKLGDYNEQFF

v_gene: TRBV5-5
j_gene: TRBJ1-2
CDR3aa: CASSAGQRYGYTF

v_gene: TRBV5-1
j_gene: TRBJ1-4
CDR3aa: CASSSEGAKGEKLFF

v_gene: TRBV7-3
j_gene: TRBJ2-1
CDR3aa: CASSLMGQPYNEQFF

v_gene: TRBV12-3/TRBV12-4
j_gene: TRBJ1-3
CDR3aa: CATRTAGNTIYF

v_gene: TRBV12-3/TRBV12-4
j_gene: TRBJ1-2
CDR3aa: CASSLEGMGYGYTF

v_gene: TRBV7-2
j_gene: TRBJ1-6
CDR3aa: CASSPNRNSPLHF

v_gene: TRBV27
j_gene: TRBJ2-7
CDR3aa: CASSQVISYEQYF

v_gene: TRBV18
j_gene: TRBJ2-7
CDR3aa: CASSLEGSLKSYEQYF

v_gene: TRBV4-1
j_gene: TRBJ2-3
CDR3aa: CASLQGGTDTQYF

v_gene: TRBV7-2
j_gene: TRBJ2-5
CDR3aa: CASSLGGSNKETQYF

v_gene: TRBV7-2
j_gene: TRBJ2-1
CDR3aa: CASSSDRLAYNEQFF

v_gene: TRBV7-9
j_gene: TRBJ1-2
CDR3aa: CASSPDRYYGYTF

v_gene: TRBV5-1
j_gene: TRBJ2-3
CDR3aa: CASSLVPSDTQYF

v_gene: TRBV7-9
j_gene: TRBJ1-1
CDR3aa: CASSRGANTEAFF

v_gene: TRBV13
j_gene: TRBJ2-3
CDR3aa: CASSFQFTQYF

v_gene: TRBV19
j_gene: TRBJ1-1
CDR3aa: CASSTPRGYTEAFF

v_gene: TRBV7-9
j_gene: TRBJ2-1
CDR3aa: CASSLVFFAAWTSGNEQFF

v_gene: TRBV5-1
j_gene: TRBJ2-6
CDR3aa: CASSLVGSSGANVLTF

v_gene: TRBV5-1
j_gene: TRBJ2-3
CDR3aa: CASSLYTSGGAITQYF

v_gene: TRBV7-8
j_gene: TRBJ1-1
CDR3aa: CASSPLDWAEAFF

v_gene: TRBV20-1
j_gene: TRBJ1-1
CDR3aa: CSALPVNTEAFF

v_gene: TRBV7-3
j_gene: TRBJ1-1
CDR3aa: CASSLNRDTNTEAFF

v_gene: TRBV18
j_gene: TRBJ2-7
CDR3aa: CASSPDRIVEQYF

v_gene: TRBV4-3
j_gene: TRBJ1-1
CDR3aa: CASSQDSGALEAFF

v_gene: TRBV7-2
j_gene: TRBJ2-2
CDR3aa: CASSLGLTSGGPNTGELFF

v_gene: TRBV5-3
j_gene: TRBJ1-2
CDR3aa: CARSLGRAGTDYGYTF

v_gene: TRBV4-1
j_gene: TRBJ1-2
CDR3aa: CASSQGWDSSQGSWSFYGYTF

v_gene: TRBV11-2
j_gene: TRBJ2-3
CDR3aa: CASSDAGGPTQYF

v_gene: TRBV12-3/TRBV12-4
j_gene: TRBJ1-1
CDR3aa: CASSLAGRNTEAFF

v_gene: TRBV5-1
j_gene: TRBJ1-3
CDR3aa: CASSRGGTDGNTIYF

v_gene: TRBV12-3/TRBV12-4
j_gene: TRBJ2-7
CDR3aa: CASSPGLAGSYEQYF

v_gene: TRBV4-3
j_gene: TRBJ2-2
CDR3aa: CASSQDRPGIMGDRGPGELFF

v_gene: TRBV15
j_gene: TRBJ2-2
CDR3aa: CATSRDTGGELFF

v_gene: TRBV5-1
j_gene: TRBJ2-3
CDR3aa: CASSRGLAGTDTQYF